This passage covers 26 T cell receptor beta chains from one sample sequenced in a study of cytomegalovirus exposure and HLA in healthy donors. The study ran its PCR with 60 Vbeta and 13 Jbeta primers. Data came from immunoSEQ multiplex PCR; TCRdb stores just in-frame clones and leaves some out. The sample has approximately 100,000 clones, approximately 72% seen once. The sample was PBMCs. These receptors were taken from a woman aged 40 to 55 in good health and CMV-seropositive.

The rearrangement joins TRBV5-1 to TRBJ2-3; D might be TRBD2 (6 bases). Germline CDR1 reads SGHRS; CDR2 reads YFSETQ. This CDR3 comprises 14 residues. V dropped 7 bases and J dropped 2 bases, with 14 bases sitting between them. The CDR3 here is CASGRIADTDTQYF. For the CDR3, the DNA is TGCGCCAGCGGAAGAATAGCGGACACAGATACGCAGTATTTT. The variable domain in full, with the rest retrieved from reference TRBV5-1 and TRBJ2-3, is KAGVTQTPRYLIKTRGQQVTLSCSPISGHRSVSWYQQTPGQGLQFLFEYFSETQRNKGNFPGRFSGRQFSNSRSEMNVSTLELGDSALYLCASGRIADTDTQYFGPGTRLTVL.

V usage is TRBV7-9 and J usage is TRBJ1-1; TRBD1 might be the D (5 bases). V was shortened by 1 base and J by 7 bases, with 13 bases between the two germline ends. Per the germline V gene, CDR1 is SEHNR and CDR2 is FQNEAQ (reference sequence). CDR3 size: 14 residues. The CDR3 nucleotides read TGTGCCAGCAGCTTAGATACGGCCGGGGGTGAAGCTTTCTTT. It encodes CASSLDTAGGEAFF.

With respect to this clone: The sample has other DNA sequences that encode this CDR3 too. This rearrangement joins TRBV5-1 to TRBJ1-2; TRBD1 aligns across 8 bases. V trimming: 2 bases; J trimming: 3 bases; junction bases outside the gene matches: 0. CDR3 length: 13 amino acids. The germline V gene has CDR1 SGHRS and CDR2 YFSETQ. CDR3 region: CASSLQGDYGYTF. The CDR3 bases are TGCGCCAGCAGCTTACAGGGGGACTATGGCTACACCTTC.

The J gene is TRBJ2-7, the V gene TRBV27, with TRBD1 identical over 9 bases. The CDR3 length is 15 residues. Trimming at V came to 5 bases and at J to 4 bases, leaving 9 bases not matched to a gene. Germline assignment: CDR1 MNHEY and CDR2 SMNVEV (reference sequence). The CDR3 reads CASSPGQGRGYEQYF. In nucleotides, the CDR3 is TGTGCCAGCAGTCCCGGACAGGGGAGAGGGTACGAGCAGTACTTC.

This chain uses TRBV11-3 with TRBJ2-1; D is unresolved. There are 12 residues in the CDR3. Germline V gene sequence: CDR1 SGHNT, CDR2 YENEEA. The V gene lost 0 bases and the J gene lost 10 bases, with 7 bases spanning the gap. This CDR3 reads CASSLDNSEQFF. CDR3 DNA sequence: TGTGCCAGCAGCTTAGATAACTCGGAGCAGTTCTTC.

The V and J genes are TRBV7-6 and TRBJ1-5; D remains unclear. The CDR3 extends over 15 amino acids. Trimming shortened V by 2 bases and J by 2 bases, and 10 bases separated the two germline ends. Germline CDR1 SGHVS, CDR2 FNYEAQ. In nucleotides, the CDR3 is TGTGCCAGCAGCTTATCAGGACTTGGCAATCAGCCCCAGCATTTT. This codes for CASSLSGLGNQPQHF.

The V gene is TRBV10-2, the J gene TRBJ2-5; a possible D gene is TRBD2 (5 bases). Trimming took off 7 bases at V and 4 bases at J, with 13 bases between the two ends. The CDR3 runs to 13 residues. CDR1 and CDR2 from the germline V gene are WSHSY and SAAADI. Here the CDR3 DNA reads TGCGCCAGCAAAAGGCGGGCGGGAGAGACCCAGTACTTC. The encoded protein is CASKRRAGETQYF.

V usage is TRBV11-2 and J usage is TRBJ2-7, with TRBD1 matching 7 bases. The length of the CDR3 is 14 residues. Trimming cost V 5 bases and J 1 base; bases outside gene matches: 5. CDR1 is SGHAT, CDR2 FQNNGV, per germline. Here the CDR3 reads CASSPRQGSYEQYF. The CDR3 DNA reads TGTGCCAGCAGCCCTAGACAGGGTTCCTACGAGCAGTACTTC.

The CDR3 protein is CASRPGQTNYGYTF. In DNA form, the CDR3 reads TGCGCCAGCAGACCCGGACAGACCAACTATGGCTACACCTTC. The chain joins TRBV4-1 to TRBJ1-2; D is perhaps TRBD1 (6 bases). CDR1 MGHRA and CDR2 YSYEKL come from the germline V gene. Trimming pared 6 bases from V and 2 bases from J, leaving 13 bases between. The CDR3 totals 14 residues.

This chain connects TRBV5-1 to TRBJ2-5; the match to TRBD1 covers 7 bases. The J call could be wrong; TRBJ2-7 is a better fit for the DNA end. The CDR3 consists of 14 residues. Germline-derived CDR1 and CDR2 are SGHRS and YFSETQ. Here the CDR3 reads CASSSTGTVREQYF. The CDR3 nucleotides read TGCGCCAGCAGCTCTACCGGGACAGTACGCGAGCAGTACTTC.

The chain recombines TRBV5-4 with TRBJ1-2; 8 nucleotides match TRBD1. V dropped 1 base and J dropped 7; count of bases not matched to a gene: 6. Germline CDR1 SGHNT, CDR2 YYREEE (reference sequence). The CDR3 is 14 amino acids. The chain's CDR3 is CASSLTGGSVGYTF. In nucleotides, the CDR3 is TGTGCCAGCAGCTTGACAGGGGGTTCCGTTGGCTACACCTTC.

The chain is built from TRBV2 and TRBJ2-2, with 7 bases that match TRBD2. Germline V lookup: CDR1 SNHLY, CDR2 FYNNEI. The CDR3 sequence is 15 residues long. Unmatched junction bases numbered 9, after V lost 6 bases and J lost 5 bases. CDR3 loop: CASSLASGGTGELFF. The CDR3, as DNA: TGTGCCAGCAGCCTGGCTAGCGGCGGGACCGGGGAGCTGTTTTTT.

This clone showed up just a few times. CDR3 sequence: CASSLGWDSSYEQYF. The CDR3, as DNA: TGCGCCAGCAGCTTGGGATGGGACAGTTCCTACGAGCAGTACTTC. The chain links TRBV5-1 to TRBJ2-7, with 7 bases lining up with TRBD1. The length of the CDR3 is 15 residues. Unmatched junction bases numbered 4, after V lost 0 bases and J lost 1 base. Germline V lookup: CDR1 SGHRS, CDR2 YFSETQ.

As concerns this clone: Different DNA sequences within this sample yield the same CDR3. V and J are TRBV23-1 and TRBJ2-7; a possible D gene is TRBD2 (6 bases). TRBV23-1 is marked as an open reading frame, function uncertain. This CDR3 is built from 16 residues. V was clipped by 0 bases and J by 4 bases, with 16 bases between them. The CDR3 nucleotides are TGCGCCAGCAGTCAATCGGGGGGAGATTCTTCTTACGAGCAGTACTTC. This sequence encodes CASSQSGGDSSYEQYF.

This chain uses TRBV5-1 with TRBJ2-1; 14 bases are a match to TRBD2. The CDR3 runs to 15 residues. The V and J ends lost 3 bases and 9 bases, in that order; junction bases with no gene match: 5. In germline, CDR1 is SGHRS, CDR2 YFSETQ. CDR3 sequence reads: CASSWQGLAGAEQFF. CDR3 bases: TGCGCCAGCAGCTGGCAGGGACTAGCGGGAGCTGAGCAGTTCTTC.

The chain uses TRBV4-1 and TRBJ1-3; D call uncertain. V was pared by 3 bases and J by 1 base, with 4 bases between. CDR1 MGHRA and CDR2 YSYEKL come from the germline V gene. The CDR3 has 13 amino acids. The CDR3 bases are TGCGCCAGCAGCCATAGATCTGGAAACACCATATATTTT. This translates into CASSHRSGNTIYF.

This chain connects TRBV9 to TRBJ1-1; no reliable D call. CDR3 length: 14 amino acids. V lost 3 bases and J 3 bases, leaving 12 bases between the germline ends. Germline V gives CDR1 SGDLS, CDR2 YYNGEE. The DNA for the CDR3 is TGTGCCAGCAGCGCTGGCCTCCCCTACACTGAAGCTTTCTTT. The encoded protein is CASSAGLPYTEAFF.

The rearrangement links TRBV7-8 to TRBJ1-3; D possibly corresponds to TRBD1 (5 bases). Trimming left V 2 bases short and J 3 bases short, with 11 bases between. CDR3 length: 15 residues. Germline CDR1 SGHVS, CDR2 FQNEAQ. Here the CDR3 DNA reads TGTGCCAGCAGCTTAACGGGGGGGGTTGGAAACACCATATATTTT. It yields the protein CASSLTGGVGNTIYF.

The chain combines TRBV4-1 with TRBJ2-7; 11 nucleotides line up with TRBD1. The trim removed 4 bases at V and 1 base at J, leaving 3 bases unmatched. Germline CDR1 MGHRA, CDR2 YSYEKL. This CDR3 is built from 15 residues. The chain's CDR3 is CASSPGQGASYEQYF. CDR3 bases: TGCGCCAGCAGCCCAGGACAGGGGGCGTCCTACGAGCAGTACTTC.

The count of this clone is one. V gene TRBV7-6 combines with J gene TRBJ2-5, with TRBD2 identical over 12 bases. The CDR3 runs 18 residues. The ends lost 5 bases at V and 4 bases at J; junction bases unmatched: 14. From germline, CDR1 is SGHVS and CDR2 FNYEAQ. DNA for the CDR3: TGTGCCAGCAGCACAGGGACTAGCGGGCGTTTGGTAGGAGAGACCCAGTACTTC. Its translation is CASSTGTSGRLVGETQYF. Supplemented by reference TRBV7-6 and TRBJ2-5, the full variable domain reads GAGVSQSPRYKVTKRGQDVALRCDPISGHVSLYWYRQALGQGPEFLTYFNYEAQQDKSGLPNDRFSAERPEGSISTLTIQRTEQRDSAMYRCASSTGTSGRLVGETQYFGPGTRLLVL.

J is TRBJ2-6 and V is TRBV7-9; D unclear. Trimming removed 0 bases at V and 3 bases at J, with 9 bases between. Germline CDR1 is SEHNR and CDR2 is FQNEAQ (reference sequence). The CDR3 totals 16 residues. The CDR3 loop is CASSLAVVIGANVLTF. CDR3 sequence (DNA): TGTGCCAGCAGCTTAGCCGTAGTGATTGGGGCCAACGTCCTGACTTTC.

The chain recombines TRBV2 with TRBJ2-7; 7 bases are a match to TRBD1. CDR1 is SNHLY and CDR2 is FYNNEI in the germline V gene. The CDR3 is 14 amino acids. The trim removed 6 bases at V and 2 bases at J, leaving 7 bases unmatched. This CDR3 reads CASRGTVIPYEQYF. CDR3 bases: TGTGCCAGCAGGGGGACAGTGATCCCCTACGAGCAGTACTTC.

The chain employs TRBV5-1 and TRBJ2-7, with 7 bases identical to TRBD2. Germline lookup yields CDR1 SGHRS and CDR2 YFSETQ. The CDR3 runs to 16 residues. Losses at the gene ends were 1 base for V and 5 bases for J; bases not matched to a gene: 12. CDR3 in amino acids: CASSLLAGAFRNEQYF. CDR3 bases: TGCGCCAGCAGCTTGTTGGCGGGAGCTTTTCGGAACGAGCAGTACTTC.

The chain carries TRBV5-1 and TRBJ2-1, with D possibly matching TRBD2 (6 bases). V lost 2 bases and J 4 bases, leaving 19 bases between the germline ends. The CDR3 is made up of 17 amino acids. Per the germline V gene, CDR1 is SGHRS and CDR2 is YFSETQ. CDR3 region: CASSFPRGGTLYNEQFF. For the CDR3, the DNA is TGCGCCAGCAGCTTTCCCCGGGGCGGGACGCTTTACAATGAGCAGTTCTTC.

The chain combines TRBV6-6 with TRBJ2-7; 7 nucleotides match TRBD2. Germline lookup yields CDR1 MNHNY and CDR2 SVGAGI (reference sequence). The CDR3 has 13 amino acids. The trim removed 8 bases at V and 0 bases at J, leaving 4 bases unmatched. The chain's CDR3 is CASGTTDSYEQYF. CDR3 in DNA: TGTGCCAGCGGGACTACAGACTCCTACGAGCAGTACTTC.

V and J are TRBV6-6 and TRBJ2-7, with D tentatively TRBD1 (6 bases). The germline gives CDR1 MNHNY, CDR2 SVGAGI (reference sequence). This CDR3 has 15 residues. V was pared by 8 bases and J by 2 bases, with 19 bases between. The CDR3 nucleotides read TGTGCCAGCCTCCTGACCGGGACACCTACCTACGAGCAGTACTTC. This translates into CASLLTGTPTYEQYF.